The 8 T cell receptor beta chains below were found in one sample sequenced in a study of shared T cell receptors in the human thymus. Produced via immunoSEQ multiplex PCR; TCRdb's table is partial and in-frame only. The sample has hundreds of thousands of clones; 95% are singletons. Material: thymocytes. These receptors came from a human donor.

Here the CDR3 reads CASSPGTDNQPQHF. The DNA of the CDR3 is TGCGCCAGCAGCCCCGGGACAGACAATCAGCCCCAGCATTTT. This chain links TRBV5-1 with TRBJ1-5; 7 bases align to TRBD1. J lost 3 bases, V lost 4 bases, and 4 bases had no gene match. The CDR3 totals 14 residues. Germline CDR1 reads SGHRS; CDR2 reads YFSETQ.

The chain recombines TRBV5-6 with TRBJ1-4; D unclear. This CDR3 has 14 residues. From germline, CDR1 is SGHDT and CDR2 YYEEEE. V dropped 3 bases and J dropped 5 bases, with 11 bases sitting between them. CDR3 sequence: CASSSRDYNEKLFF. Written as DNA, the CDR3 is TGTGCCAGCAGCTCCCGGGATTACAATGAAAAACTGTTTTTT.

This clone was detected once. The V gene is TRBV14, the J gene TRBJ2-7, with 7 bases matching TRBD2. Germline-derived CDR1 and CDR2 are SGHDN and FVKESK. J was trimmed by 2 bases and V by 8 bases; bases with no gene match: 9. The CDR3 extends over 14 amino acids. The CDR3 nucleotides read TGTGCCAGCGGGCGGCGCGGGGGAACCTACGAGCAGTACTTC. Amino acid sequence: CASGRRGGTYEQYF.

This chain links TRBV28 with TRBJ1-3, with no clear D. This CDR3 spans 14 amino acids. Trimming cost V 4 bases and J 1 base, with 8 bases left between them. Germline-derived CDR1 and CDR2 are MDHEN and SYDVKM. For the CDR3, the DNA is TGTGCCAGCAGTTCTACTAGGTCTGGAAACACCATATATTTT. Its translation: CASSSTRSGNTIYF.

The chain uses TRBV28 and TRBJ1-5; D may be TRBD1 (6 bases). The germline V gene has CDR1 MDHEN and CDR2 SYDVKM. The CDR3 runs to 18 residues. V gave up 6 bases and J gave up 5 bases, with 26 bases separating them. The CDR3, as DNA: TGTGCCAGCAGCCGGGTTTATCTGTCTATCGGGGGGCATCAGCCCCAGCATTTT. It translates to CASSRVYLSIGGHQPQHF. Full variable domain (missing parts from reference TRBV28 and TRBJ1-5): DVKVTQSSRYLVKRTGEKVFLECVQDMDHENMFWYRQDPGLGLRLIYFSYDVKMKEKGDIPEGYSVSREKKERFSLILESASTNQTSMYLCASSRVYLSIGGHQPQHFGDGTRLSIL.

V gene TRBV5-1 combines with J gene TRBJ2-3, with a tentative D call TRBD2 (6 bases). The V gene's germline CDR1 is SGHRS and CDR2 YFSETQ. The CDR3 length is 19 residues. V lost 0 bases to trimming and J lost 0 bases, with 20 bases between them. The CDR3 sequence is CASSLASGGSTSSTDTQYF. The CDR3 region has the DNA TGCGCCAGCAGCTTGGCCAGTGGGGGGTCCACCTCTAGCACAGATACGCAGTATTTT. Full variable domain (rest looked up from reference TRBV5-1 and TRBJ2-3): KAGVTQTPRYLIKTRGQQVTLSCSPISGHRSVSWYQQTPGQGLQFLFEYFSETQRNKGNFPGRFSGRQFSNSRSEMNVSTLELGDSALYLCASSLASGGSTSSTDTQYFGPGTRLTVL.

This chain joins TRBV28 and TRBJ1-2; D gene ambiguous. V lost 4 bases and J lost 0, with 9 bases in between. The CDR3 loop spans 14 amino acids. CDR1 and CDR2 from the germline V gene are MDHEN and SYDVKM. The CDR3 sequence: CASSYIGPNYGYTF. For the CDR3, the DNA is TGTGCCAGCAGTTACATAGGGCCTAACTATGGCTACACCTTC.

V gene TRBV28 combines with J gene TRBJ2-7; D may correspond to TRBD1 or TRBD2 (5 bases each). The V end was cut by 6 bases, the J end by 0 bases, with 12 bases between. The CDR3 is made up of 14 amino acids. Germline CDR1 reads MDHEN; CDR2 reads SYDVKM. The chain's CDR3 is CASRGTPSSYEQYF. For the CDR3, the DNA is TGTGCCAGCAGGGGGACGCCGAGCTCCTACGAGCAGTACTTC.